The source of this T cell receptor beta chain is a study of T-cell memory formation after mild COVID-19. Regarding the study as a whole: Later expanders leaned CD4+, whereas clones that contracted between day 15 and 85 were balanced CD4/CD8. Contracting CD4+ clones were located mainly in CM and EM, and CD8+ clones in EMRA. Pre-infection memory already had some responding clones, implying cross-reactive memory joined.

This clonotype was seen a handful of times. Its antigen is not known. The 5'RACE method, run with constant-segment primers, produced TCR alpha and TCR beta cDNA libraries (carrying sample barcodes and UMIs). MiXCR, run by TCRdb on the 5' RACE reads, gives a single entry per CDR3 protein. The sample holds about 340,000 distinct CDR3 sequences, over 10% seen once. The CDR3 has 14 residues. Germline V gene data show CDR1 as SGHTA and CDR2 as FQGNSA. J lost 7 bases, V lost 3 bases, and 8 bases had no gene match. The source of this sequence is a man aged 18 to 35 who had mild COVID-19 (a few samples of this study predate the infection). Cell type and time point are not known. The specimen sequenced was PBMCs or a T cell subset sorted from them (not recorded which). V is TRBV7-2 and J is TRBJ1-2; 7 nucleotides line up with TRBD1. The CDR3 bases are TGTGCCAGCAGCTTTCCGACAGGGACCTCTGGCTACACCTTC. This encodes CASSFPTGTSGYTF.